This TCR beta chain was identified during a study of blood T cell repertoires in COVID-19. Study-level information: Material from acute and convalescent COVID-19 was sourced from the United States, Italy and Spain. PBMCs, B-cell-depleted T cells, or T cells provided the cDNA or gDNA that made up the material.

Original handling: Reference gene primer amplification in the assay estimated nucleated cell counts. Only in-frame clones appear in the TCRdb table, and some are missing; sequencing was by immunoSEQ multiplex PCR. V and J calls and clone size come straight from that table; D and trimming were deduced from the DNA. The data show fewer than 300,000 clones, around 85% seen once. Participants were aged about 18 to 90 years from around 24 US areas. Trimming left V 1 base short and J 7 bases short, with 6 bases between. CDR3 length equals 12 residues. CDR1 and CDR2 from the germline V gene are MGHRA and YSYEKL.

The rearrangement links TRBV4-1 to TRBJ2-3; no clear D gene. Sequencing was done on a sample of PBMCs or T cells enriched from blood (not recorded which). The sequence was collected from a woman under 40 who had recovered from COVID-19. The CDR3 loop reads CASSQVENTQYF. CDR3 in DNA: TGCGCCAGCAGCCAAGTGGAGAATACGCAGTATTTT.